The 25 T cell receptor beta chains given below trace back to one sample, sequenced in a study of blood T cell repertoires in COVID-19. Clones were sequenced by immunoSEQ multiplex PCR, and TCRdb holds only the in-frame ones, with some missing. Here the sample spans about 200,000 clones, about 88% being singletons. Sequencing was done on a sample of peripheral blood. These receptors all stem from a middle-aged man with active or convalescent COVID-19.

This clone has more than one count but fewer than ten. This chain connects TRBV3-1 (or the pseudogene TRBV3-2) to TRBJ2-3; 11 bases line up with TRBD2. Germline V lookup: CDR1 LGHDT, CDR2 YNNKEL (reference sequence). The length of the CDR3 is 15 residues. Trimming cost V 4 bases and J 2 bases; bases outside gene matches: 2. CDR3 region: CASSPLAGVTDTQYF. DNA for the CDR3: TGTGCCAGCAGCCCACTAGCGGGGGTCACAGATACGCAGTATTTT.

V is TRBV5-1 and J is TRBJ2-3; the match to TRBD1 covers 7 bases. Losses at the gene ends were 0 bases for V and 9 bases for J; bases not matched to a gene: 7. The CDR3 has 14 amino acids. Germline CDR1 is SGHRS and CDR2 is YFSETQ. Written as DNA, the CDR3 is TGCGCCAGCAGCTTGGGACAGGGCTTAAAGACGCAGTATTTT. Translated, it gives CASSLGQGLKTQYF.

This chain's CDR3 is CASSPSGQGAVNTEAFF. As DNA, the CDR3 is TGTGCCAGCAGCCCCTCGGGGCAGGGGGCAGTGAACACTGAAGCTTTCTTT. The gene calls are TRBV6-2 or TRBV6-3 and TRBJ1-1; 8 bases are a match to TRBD1. Losses at the gene ends were 6 bases for V and 0 bases for J; bases not matched to a gene: 12. The CDR3 has 17 amino acids. Germline CDR1 and CDR2: MNHEY and SVGEGT.

V and J are TRBV28 and TRBJ2-7, with TRBD1 matching over 8 bases. Germline loops: CDR1 MDHEN, CDR2 SYDVKM. The length of the CDR3 is 14 residues. V shed 7 bases, J shed 6 bases, and the junction held 11 bases outside the gene matches. The CDR3 nucleotides read TGTGCCAGCAAAATGACAGGGGCCCCACTCGAGCAGTACTTC. Encoded protein: CASKMTGAPLEQYF.

J is TRBJ2-5 and V is TRBV5-1; perhaps TRBD2 as D (7 bases). Germline V gene data show CDR1 as SGHRS and CDR2 as YFSETQ. The CDR3 is 13 residues long. Deletions cut 5 bases from V and 4 bases from J, with 12 bases between. In nucleotides, the CDR3 is TGCGCCAGCAGGTCTAGGGGGGGAGAGACCCAGTACTTC. The encoded protein is CASRSRGGETQYF. The variable domain in full, completed from reference TRBV5-1 and TRBJ2-5, reads KAGVTQTPRYLIKTRGQQVTLSCSPISGHRSVSWYQQTPGQGLQFLFEYFSETQRNKGNFPGRFSGRQFSNSRSEMNVSTLELGDSALYLCASRSRGGETQYFGPGTRLLVL.

The chain combines TRBV10-3 with TRBJ1-3, with TRBD1 identical over 8 bases. J was trimmed by 0 bases and V by 4 bases; bases with no gene match: 8. This CDR3 is built from 17 residues. The germline CDR1 and CDR2 sequences are ENHRY and SYGVKD. The CDR3 bases are TGTGCCATCAGTGGTCGACAGGGGCTAAGCTCTGGAAACACCATATATTTT. Protein: CAISGRQGLSSGNTIYF.

The V and J genes are TRBV10-3 and TRBJ2-3; the match to TRBD2 covers 10 bases. V lost 8 bases and J lost 0; bases outside the gene matches: 11. The CDR3 covers 17 residues. Germline CDR1 and CDR2: ENHRY and SYGVKD. CDR3 nucleotide sequence: TGTGCCATCGGCTCTAGCGGGAGACCCTCTAGCACAGATACGCAGTATTTT. Its translation: CAIGSSGRPSSTDTQYF.

The chain combines TRBV3-1 (or the pseudogene TRBV3-2) with TRBJ2-7; possibly TRBD2 for D (6 bases). V shed 0 bases and J shed 3 bases, with 15 bases lying between them. Germline CDR1 is LGHDT and CDR2 is YNNKEL (reference sequence). The CDR3 has 16 amino acids. CDR3 in amino acids: CASSQDRGGNFYEQYF. CDR3 in DNA: TGTGCCAGCAGCCAAGATAGGGGCGGGAACTTCTACGAGCAGTACTTC.

The chain has TRBV28 and TRBJ1-2; 7 bases match TRBD1. With 3 bases clipped from V and 6 bases from J, the junction kept 4 bases outside the gene matches. The length of the CDR3 is 13 residues. Germline V gene sequence: CDR1 MDHEN, CDR2 SYDVKM. CDR3 sequence: CASSFIDRDGYTF. CDR3 coding DNA: TGTGCCAGCAGTTTTATAGACAGGGATGGCTACACCTTC.

The CDR3 loop reads CASSLGGGGARETQYF. The CDR3 DNA follows: TGTGCCAGCAGCTTGGGTGGCGGGGGGGCAAGAGAGACCCAGTACTTC. The chain has TRBV7-8 and TRBJ2-5; 9 positions agree with TRBD2. CDR3 length: 16 amino acids. The V segment lost 3 bases and the J segment 4 bases; nucleotides outside the gene matches: 9. Germline CDR1 SGHVS, CDR2 FQNEAQ.

The rearrangement links TRBV27 to TRBJ2-3; D possibly corresponds to TRBD2 (6 bases). The CDR3 length is 14 residues. Trimming took 3 bases from V and 5 from J, leaving 12 bases between them. The germline V gene has CDR1 MNHEY and CDR2 SMNVEV (reference sequence). CDR3 nucleotides: TGTGCCAGCAGTTTCGGGAGTCAGGGAGATACGCAGTATTTT. It specifies CASSFGSQGDTQYF.

This clone was detected many times. V and J are TRBV19 and TRBJ2-5; TRBD1 matches at 12 bases. The junction had 6 bases not matched to a gene; V was cut back by 3 bases and J by 4 bases. Germline CDR1 LNHDA, CDR2 SQIVND (reference sequence). CDR3 length: 16 residues. The CDR3 sequence: CASSMEGTGGPETQYF. DNA of the CDR3: TGTGCCAGTAGTATGGAAGGGACAGGGGGCCCAGAGACCCAGTACTTC.

The rearrangement links TRBV4-1 to TRBJ2-3, with 7 bases lining up with TRBD2. The CDR3 covers 15 residues. V lost 4 bases and J lost 5; bases outside the gene matches: 9. Germline V gene data show CDR1 as MGHRA and CDR2 as YSYEKL. The CDR3 nucleotides read TGCGCCAGCAGCCGTTTGAGCGGGGCTATAGATACGCAGTATTTT. Translation gives CASSRLSGAIDTQYF.

The rearrangement links TRBV5-1 to TRBJ2-5; tentative D call: TRBD2 (6 bases). CDR3 length: 16 residues. Trimming took 0 bases from V and 1 from J, leaving 13 bases between them. The germline V gene has CDR1 SGHRS and CDR2 YFSETQ. CDR3 amino acids: CASSLVGGRLQETQYF. CDR3 coding DNA: TGCGCCAGCAGCTTGGTAGGAGGGAGGCTCCAAGAGACCCAGTACTTC.

V is TRBV19 and J is TRBJ1-5, with 7 bases matching TRBD1. With 4 bases clipped from V and 2 bases from J, the junction kept 8 bases outside the gene matches. This CDR3 spans 16 amino acids. Germline V gene data show CDR1 as LNHDA and CDR2 as SQIVND (reference sequence). Here the CDR3 reads CASSTGQASGNQPQHF. DNA for the CDR3: TGTGCCAGTAGTACCGGACAGGCCTCTGGCAATCAGCCCCAGCATTTT.

The V and J genes are TRBV3-1 (or the pseudogene TRBV3-2) and TRBJ1-4, with 7 bases matching TRBD1. Unmatched junction bases numbered 3, after V lost 1 base and J lost 4 bases. This CDR3 is 15 amino acids long. The germline V gene has CDR1 LGHDT and CDR2 YNNKEL (reference sequence). CDR3 DNA sequence: TGTGCCAGCAGCCAAGGGGGACAGTTTAATGAAAAACTGTTTTTT. Amino acids: CASSQGGQFNEKLFF.

This chain joins TRBV10-3 and TRBJ1-1; D is undetermined. V shed 7 bases and J shed 4 bases, with 13 bases lying between them. The CDR3 totals 13 residues. Germline lookup yields CDR1 ENHRY and CDR2 SYGVKD. Written as DNA, the CDR3 is TGTGCCATCAAAGGCAGGCTGGCCACTGAAGCTTTCTTT. Its protein product is CAIKGRLATEAFF.

Regarding this clone: Other DNA sequences in the sample encode the same CDR3. V usage is TRBV29-1 and J usage is TRBJ1-1; a possible D gene is TRBD1 (5 bases). The length of the CDR3 is 12 residues. Germline CDR1 SQVTM, CDR2 ANQGSEA. V dropped 2 bases and J dropped 4 bases, with 8 bases sitting between them. In nucleotides, the CDR3 is TGCAGCGTTGAACTGGGGGGCACTGAAGCTTTCTTT. Its translation is CSVELGGTEAFF.

The chain has TRBV30 and TRBJ2-7; D not certain. Germline V CDR1 and CDR2: GTSNPN, SVGIG (reference sequence). This CDR3 has 11 amino acids. V lost 3 bases and J 7 bases, leaving 10 bases between the germline ends. CDR3 coding DNA: TGTGCCTGGAGGACCTCCGGGGAGCAGTACTTC. It encodes CAWRTSGEQYF.

V gene TRBV7-2 combines with J gene TRBJ1-1, with no clear D. CDR1 SGHTA and CDR2 FQGNSA come from the germline V gene. The V and J ends lost 2 bases and 1 base respectively, with 5 bases between them. This CDR3 has 13 residues. CDR3 region: CASSLRQNTEAFF. The DNA for the CDR3 is TGTGCCAGCAGCTTAAGACAGAACACTGAAGCTTTCTTT.

V usage is TRBV19 and J usage is TRBJ1-5; 8 nucleotides line up with TRBD1. The germline CDR1 and CDR2 sequences are LNHDA and SQIVND (reference sequence). Unmatched junction bases numbered 6, after V lost 5 bases and J lost 3 bases. The CDR3 loop spans 15 amino acids. The CDR3 sequence is CASSPSGQVNQPQHF. In DNA form, the CDR3 reads TGTGCCAGTAGTCCATCGGGACAGGTCAATCAGCCCCAGCATTTT.

This chain uses TRBV5-1 with TRBJ2-1; D is possibly TRBD1 (6 bases). V dropped 7 bases and J dropped 1 base, with 15 bases sitting between them. The CDR3 runs 15 residues. CDR1 SGHRS and CDR2 YFSETQ come from the germline V gene. CDR3 sequence (DNA): TGCGCCAGCCAGTTACAGGGTTCGTCCTACAATGAGCAGTTCTTC. The encoded protein is CASQLQGSSYNEQFF.

In its sample, this clone was seen a few times. The J gene is TRBJ1-3, the V gene TRBV2, with TRBD1 matching over 8 bases. Per the germline V gene, CDR1 is SNHLY and CDR2 is FYNNEI. Trimming at V came to 6 bases and at J to 4 bases, leaving 8 bases not matched to a gene. This CDR3 has 15 residues. This chain's CDR3 is CASRTTGARGNTIYF. Here the CDR3 DNA reads TGTGCCAGCAGGACGACAGGGGCGAGAGGAAACACCATATATTTT.

This clone has just a few counts. This CDR3 is CASSFDIDEKLFF. CDR3 nucleotides: TGTGCCAGCAGCTTCGATATAGATGAAAAACTGTTTTTT. The chain couples TRBV7-8 to TRBJ1-4, with D unresolved. The germline V gene encodes CDR1 SGHVS and CDR2 FQNEAQ. Trimming stripped 3 bases from V and 6 bases from J, with 8 bases between. The CDR3 runs 13 residues.

The chain uses TRBV4-3 and TRBJ2-1, with D perhaps TRBD2 (6 bases). The CDR3 is 16 amino acids. Germline V CDR1 and CDR2: LGHNA, YSLEER. V lost 0 bases and J 1 base, leaving 10 bases between the germline ends. CDR3 in amino acids: CASSQEFGGSYNEQFF. The CDR3 nucleotides read TGCGCCAGCAGCCAAGAATTCGGGGGATCCTACAATGAGCAGTTCTTC.